This T cell receptor (beta chain) comes out of a study of T cells in Graves' hyperthyroidism and ophthalmopathy. This CDR3 contains 13 residues. Germline V gives CDR1 SGHVS, CDR2 FQNEAQ. V shed 4 bases, J shed 2 bases, and the junction held 2 bases outside the gene matches. RNA transcripts provided the source from which TCR beta CDR3 regions were amplified. Researchers ran a first-round RT-PCR on the TCR CDR3 using the HTBI primer set. Each CDR3 protein is one row after TCRdb ran MiXCR on the multiplex PCR reads. In the table there are approximately 400,000 distinct CDR3 sequences, 15% to 18% of which are singletons. No ophthalmopathy progression within 18 months constituted stable Graves' hyperthyroidism. Diagnoses were established using clinical symptoms, serum thyroxine and TRAb, thyroid ultrasound and orbital computed tomography. PBMCs were sourced from approximately 10 ml fresh peripheral blood.

This clonotype was seen many times. The chain has TRBV7-8 and TRBJ2-7; 7 bases line up with TRBD1. The sequencing sample was made of blood. The receptor was isolated from a woman under 30 with Graves' hyperthyroidism. The CDR3 sequence: CASSSGQTYEQYF. The CDR3 coding sequence is TGTGCCAGCAGCTCGGGACAGACCTACGAGCAGTACTTC.